This TCR beta chain appears in the sequencing data of a study of response to subunit inactivated influenza vaccine. TCRdb processed the RT-PCR reads anew with MiXCR; each CDR3 protein has one entry. The table includes roughly 650,000 distinct CDR3 sequences, 14% detected once. The CDR3 spans 15 residues. Germline loops: CDR1 SNHLY, CDR2 FYNNEI. Trimming pared 7 bases from V and 3 bases from J, leaving 17 bases between. The clonotype was recovered from a man in his fifties who received an inactivated influenza vaccine. Sequencing used PBMCs from blood, obtained 14 days before vaccination. The chain carries TRBV2 and TRBJ2-3, with a tentative D call TRBD2 (6 bases). The CDR3 here is CASKTGGFGTDTQYF. CDR3 nucleotides: TGTGCCAGCAAAACCGGAGGGTTTGGGACAGATACGCAGTATTTT.